This entry concerns a single TCR beta chain. TEMRA cells were FACS-enriched, and CD8+ and CD4+ T cells were isolated negatively. This sample is part of a study of CD8 T cells in Susac syndrome. RNA amounts of about 0.45 to 1 ug underwent reverse transcription with random hexamers. A single record per CDR3 protein comes from TCRdb applying MiXCR to the immunoSEQ multiplex PCR reads. The table records some 450,000 distinct CDR3 sequences, 85% to 90% of them present only once. V lost 5 bases and J 9 bases, leaving 12 bases between the germline ends. CDR1 is SGDLS, CDR2 YYNGEE, per germline. The CDR3 loop spans 12 amino acids.

Sequenced sample: CD8+ T cells from PBMCs. The source is a human donor with multiple sclerosis. The V call is TRBV9, the J call TRBJ2-4; D might be TRBD1 or TRBD2, each matching 5 bases. The CDR3 region is CASSGTTGIQYF. The CDR3 coding sequence is TGTGCCAGCAGTGGGACCACAGGCATTCAGTACTTC.